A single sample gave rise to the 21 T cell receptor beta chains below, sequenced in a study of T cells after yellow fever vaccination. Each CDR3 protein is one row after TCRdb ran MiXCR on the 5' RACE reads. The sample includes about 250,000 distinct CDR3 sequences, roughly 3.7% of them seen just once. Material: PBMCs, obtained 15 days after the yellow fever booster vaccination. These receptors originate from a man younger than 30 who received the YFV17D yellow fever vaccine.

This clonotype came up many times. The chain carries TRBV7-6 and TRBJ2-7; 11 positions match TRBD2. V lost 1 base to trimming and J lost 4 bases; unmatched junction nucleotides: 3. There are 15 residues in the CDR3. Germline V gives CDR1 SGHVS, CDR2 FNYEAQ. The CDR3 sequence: CASSLEASGGYEQYF. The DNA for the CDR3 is TGTGCCAGCAGCTTAGAGGCTAGCGGGGGGTACGAGCAGTACTTC.

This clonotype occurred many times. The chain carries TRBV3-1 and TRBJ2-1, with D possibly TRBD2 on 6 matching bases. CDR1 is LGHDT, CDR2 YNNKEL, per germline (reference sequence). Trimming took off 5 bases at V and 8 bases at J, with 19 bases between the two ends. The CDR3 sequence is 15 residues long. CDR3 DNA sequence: TGTGCCAGCAGCAATAGCCGCGGCGGGGAGGATGAGCAGTTCTTC. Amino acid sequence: CASSNSRGGEDEQFF.

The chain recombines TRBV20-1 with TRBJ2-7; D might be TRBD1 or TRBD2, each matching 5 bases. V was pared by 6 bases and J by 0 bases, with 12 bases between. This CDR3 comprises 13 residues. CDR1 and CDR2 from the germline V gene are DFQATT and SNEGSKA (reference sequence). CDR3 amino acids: CSATGTDSYEQYV. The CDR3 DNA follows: TGCAGTGCCACCGGGACGGACTCCTACGAGCAGTACGTC.

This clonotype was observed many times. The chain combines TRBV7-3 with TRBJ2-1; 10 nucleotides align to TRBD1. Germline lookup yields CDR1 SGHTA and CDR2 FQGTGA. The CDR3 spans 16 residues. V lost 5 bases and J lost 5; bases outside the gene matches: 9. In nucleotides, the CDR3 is TGTGCCAGCAGCCGGGGCGGGACAGGGGTGGACAATGAGCAGTTCTTC. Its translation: CASSRGGTGVDNEQFF.

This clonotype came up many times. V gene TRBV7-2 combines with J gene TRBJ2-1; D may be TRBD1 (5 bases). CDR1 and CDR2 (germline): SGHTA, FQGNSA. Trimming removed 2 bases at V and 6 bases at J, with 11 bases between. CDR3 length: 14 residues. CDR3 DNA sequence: TGTGCCAGCAGCTTATTTAGGGGTCTCAATGAGCAGTTCTTC. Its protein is CASSLFRGLNEQFF.

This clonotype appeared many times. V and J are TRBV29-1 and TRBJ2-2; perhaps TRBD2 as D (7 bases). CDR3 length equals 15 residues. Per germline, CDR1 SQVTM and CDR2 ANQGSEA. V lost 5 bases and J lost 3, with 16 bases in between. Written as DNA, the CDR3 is TGCAGCGTTAAGACCCAAGGGGGGGACACCGGGGAGCTGTTTTTT. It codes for CSVKTQGGDTGELFF.

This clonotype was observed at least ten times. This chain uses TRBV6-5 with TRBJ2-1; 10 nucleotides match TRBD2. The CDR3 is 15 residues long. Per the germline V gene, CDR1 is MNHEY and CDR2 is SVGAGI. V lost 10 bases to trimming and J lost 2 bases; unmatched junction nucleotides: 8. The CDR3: CATKGSGGAYNEQFF. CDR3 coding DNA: TGTGCCACCAAAGGGAGCGGGGGGGCCTACAATGAGCAGTTCTTC.

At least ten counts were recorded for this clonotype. The CDR3, as DNA: TGTGCCACCGGGACAGGGGGTGTCTTATCCTACGAGCAGTACTTC. It encodes CATGTGGVLSYEQYF. The chain joins TRBV10-3 to TRBJ2-7, with 11 bases matching TRBD1. The V and J ends lost 10 bases and 1 base, in that order; junction bases with no gene match: 9. The CDR3 totals 15 residues. In germline, CDR1 is ENHRY, CDR2 SYGVKD.

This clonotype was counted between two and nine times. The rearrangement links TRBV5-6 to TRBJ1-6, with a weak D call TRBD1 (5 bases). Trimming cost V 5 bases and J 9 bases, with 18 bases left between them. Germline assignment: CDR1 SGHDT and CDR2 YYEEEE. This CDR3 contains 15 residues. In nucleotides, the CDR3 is TGTGCCAGCAGTAGACAAGGGGTACCTCGTTCACCCCTCCACTTT. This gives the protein CASSRQGVPRSPLHF.

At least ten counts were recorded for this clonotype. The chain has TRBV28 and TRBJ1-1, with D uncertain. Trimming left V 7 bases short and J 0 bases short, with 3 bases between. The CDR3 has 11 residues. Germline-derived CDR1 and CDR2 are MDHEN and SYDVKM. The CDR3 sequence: CASILNTEAFF. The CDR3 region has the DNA TGTGCCAGCATCCTGAACACTGAAGCTTTCTTT.

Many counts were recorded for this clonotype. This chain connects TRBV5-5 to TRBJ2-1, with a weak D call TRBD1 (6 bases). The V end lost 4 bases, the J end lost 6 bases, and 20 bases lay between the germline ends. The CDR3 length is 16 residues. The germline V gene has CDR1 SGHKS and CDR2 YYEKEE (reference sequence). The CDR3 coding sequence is TGTGCCAGCAGCACTTTACGGTCCAGGGGCCTCAATGAGCAGTTCTTC. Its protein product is CASSTLRSRGLNEQFF.

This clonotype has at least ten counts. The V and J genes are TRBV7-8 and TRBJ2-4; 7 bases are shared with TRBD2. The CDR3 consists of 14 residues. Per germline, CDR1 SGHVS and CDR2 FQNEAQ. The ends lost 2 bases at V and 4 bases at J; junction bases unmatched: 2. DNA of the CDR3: TGTGCCAGCAGCTTACGGGGGGATAAAAACATTCAGTACTTC. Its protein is CASSLRGDKNIQYF. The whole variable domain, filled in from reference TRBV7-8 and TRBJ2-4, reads GAGVSQSPRYKVAKRGQDVALRCDPISGHVSLFWYQQALGQGPEFLTYFQNEAQLDKSGLPSDRFFAERPEGSVSTLKIQRTQQEDSAVYLCASSLRGDKNIQYFGAGTRLSVL.

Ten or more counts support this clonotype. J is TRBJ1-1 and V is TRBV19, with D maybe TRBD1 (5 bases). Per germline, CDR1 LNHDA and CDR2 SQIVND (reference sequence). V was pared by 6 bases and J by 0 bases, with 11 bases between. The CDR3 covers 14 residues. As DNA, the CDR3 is TGTGCCAGTAGCTACAGGAACTTGAACACTGAAGCTTTCTTT. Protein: CASSYRNLNTEAFF. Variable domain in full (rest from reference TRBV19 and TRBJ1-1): DGGITQSPKYLFRKEGQNVTLSCEQNLNHDAMYWYRQDPGQGLRLIYYSQIVNDFQKGDIAEGYSVSREKKESFPLTVTSAQKNPTAFYLCASSYRNLNTEAFFGQGTRLTVV.

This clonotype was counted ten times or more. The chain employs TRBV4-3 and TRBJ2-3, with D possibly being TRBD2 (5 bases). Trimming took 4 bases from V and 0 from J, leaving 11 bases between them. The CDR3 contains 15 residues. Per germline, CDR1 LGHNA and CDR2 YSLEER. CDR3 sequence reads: CASSLEGMSTDTQYF. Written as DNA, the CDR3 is TGCGCCAGCAGCCTAGAGGGCATGAGCACAGATACGCAGTATTTT.

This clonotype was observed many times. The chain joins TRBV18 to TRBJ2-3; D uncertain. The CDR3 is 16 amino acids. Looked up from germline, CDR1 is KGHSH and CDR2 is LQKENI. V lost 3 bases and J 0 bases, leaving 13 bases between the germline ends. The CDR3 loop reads CASSPPGPASTDTQYF. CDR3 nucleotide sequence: TGTGCCAGCTCACCGCCGGGCCCTGCCAGCACAGATACGCAGTATTTT.

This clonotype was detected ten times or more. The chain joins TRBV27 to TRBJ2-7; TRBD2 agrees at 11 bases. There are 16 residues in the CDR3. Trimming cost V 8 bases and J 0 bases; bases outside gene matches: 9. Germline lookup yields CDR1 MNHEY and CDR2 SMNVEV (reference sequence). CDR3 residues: CASASGLAGGSYEQYV. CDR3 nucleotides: TGTGCCAGCGCATCCGGGCTAGCGGGGGGCTCCTACGAGCAGTACGTC.

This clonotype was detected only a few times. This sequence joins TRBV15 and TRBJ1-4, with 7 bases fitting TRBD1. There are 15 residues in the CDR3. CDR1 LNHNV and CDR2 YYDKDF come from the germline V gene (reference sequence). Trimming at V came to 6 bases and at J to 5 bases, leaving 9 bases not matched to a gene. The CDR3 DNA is TGTGCCACCAGGGGTGTAGGGACAGTAAATGAAAAACTGTTTTTT. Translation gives CATRGVGTVNEKLFF.

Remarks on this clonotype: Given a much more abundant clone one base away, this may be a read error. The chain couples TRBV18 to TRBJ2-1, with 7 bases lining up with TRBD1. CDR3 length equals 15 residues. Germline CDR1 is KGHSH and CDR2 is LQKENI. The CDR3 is CASSPQGVAYNKQFF. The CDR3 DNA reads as TGTGCCAGCTCACCCCAGGGGGTAGCCTACAATAAGCAGTTCTTC. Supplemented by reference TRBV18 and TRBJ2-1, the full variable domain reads NAGVMQNPRHLVRRRGQEARLRCSPMKGHSHVYWYRQLPEEGLKFMVYLQKENIIDESGMPKERFSAEFPKEGPSILRIQQVVRGDSAAYFCASSPQGVAYNKQFFGPGTRLTVL.

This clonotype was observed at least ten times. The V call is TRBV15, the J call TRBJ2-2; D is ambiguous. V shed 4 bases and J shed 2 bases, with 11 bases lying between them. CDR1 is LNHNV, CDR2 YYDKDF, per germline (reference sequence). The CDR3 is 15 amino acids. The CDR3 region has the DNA TGTGCCACCAGCAAGTCGTCAGTTAACACCGGGGAGCTGTTTTTT. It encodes CATSKSSVNTGELFF.

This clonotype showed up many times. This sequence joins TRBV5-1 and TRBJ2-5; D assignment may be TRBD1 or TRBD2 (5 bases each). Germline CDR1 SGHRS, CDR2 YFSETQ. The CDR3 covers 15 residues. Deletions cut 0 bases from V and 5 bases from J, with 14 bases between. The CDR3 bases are TGCGCCAGCAGCTTGGCCGAGGGGCTAATCGAGACCCAGTACTTC. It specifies CASSLAEGLIETQYF.

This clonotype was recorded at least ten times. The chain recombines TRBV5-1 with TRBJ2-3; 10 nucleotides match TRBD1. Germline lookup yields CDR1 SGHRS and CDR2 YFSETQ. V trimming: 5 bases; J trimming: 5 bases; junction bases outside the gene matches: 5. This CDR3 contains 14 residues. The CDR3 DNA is TGCGCCAGCAGGCGACAGGGGGCTGAAGATACGCAGTATTTT. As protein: CASRRQGAEDTQYF.